These 24 T cell receptor beta chains came from one sample sequenced in a study of response to subunit inactivated influenza vaccine. TCRdb re-derived calls from the RT-PCR reads in MiXCR, one entry per CDR3 protein. Here the sample spans some 640,000 distinct CDR3 sequences, approximately 15% being singletons. The sequencing used PBMCs from blood, collected roughly 2 weeks before vaccination. All receptors derive from a man aged 50 to 60 who received an inactivated influenza vaccine.

This clonotype was observed a handful of times. V gene TRBV4-2 combines with J gene TRBJ2-4; D is ambiguous. V was shortened by 4 bases and J by 1 base, with 14 bases between the two germline ends. This CDR3 contains 16 residues. The germline V gene encodes CDR1 LGHNA and CDR2 YNFKEQ. In nucleotides, the CDR3 is TGTGCCAGCAGCCCCCTGTTGGATGAGGCCAAAAACATTCAGTACTTC. This sequence encodes CASSPLLDEAKNIQYF.

This clonotype has a count of ten or more. This chain links TRBV12-3 or TRBV12-4 with TRBJ1-5; a possible D gene is TRBD1 (5 bases). The length of the CDR3 is 14 residues. Trimming took 7 bases from V and 3 from J, leaving 13 bases between them. Written as DNA, the CDR3 is TGTGCCAGCACCCCTGGGGCCTTCAATCAGCCCCAGCATTTT. Protein sequence: CASTPGAFNQPQHF.

The V gene is TRBV30, the J gene TRBJ2-7; the D gene is possibly TRBD1 (6 bases). Looked up from germline, CDR1 is GTSNPN and CDR2 is SVGIG (reference sequence). The CDR3 covers 13 residues. The V end lost 3 bases, the J end lost 3 bases, and 12 bases lay between the germline ends. As DNA, the CDR3 is TGTGCCTGGAGACAGGGTGGGGGCTACGAGCAGTACTTC. Protein product: CAWRQGGGYEQYF.

This clonotype appeared a few times. This chain uses TRBV2 with TRBJ2-5; D is possibly TRBD1 or TRBD2 (5 bases each). The germline V and J ends were trimmed by 3 bases and 9 bases, with 17 bases remaining between them. The CDR3 is made up of 14 amino acids. Germline-derived CDR1 and CDR2 are SNHLY and FYNNEI. CDR3 nucleotide sequence: TGTGCCAGCAGTGAGGCGGACACCGGAGGAGCCCAGTACTTC. This sequence encodes CASSEADTGGAQYF.

The chain employs TRBV4-1 and TRBJ2-2; no clear D. CDR3 length: 13 amino acids. The V gene lost 3 bases and the J gene lost 7 bases, with 9 bases spanning the gap. Germline loops: CDR1 MGHRA, CDR2 YSYEKL. The CDR3 bases are TGCGCCAGCAGCCAGGTAGTTGGCGGGGAGCTGTTTTTT. Protein sequence: CASSQVVGGELFF.

V gene TRBV20-1 combines with J gene TRBJ2-7; 8 nucleotides agree with TRBD1. In germline, CDR1 is DFQATT, CDR2 SNEGSKA (reference sequence). The CDR3 spans 16 residues. V trimming: 0 bases; J trimming: 2 bases; junction bases outside the gene matches: 9. The DNA of the CDR3 is TGCAGTGCTAGAGACGGAGGGACAGGCTTCACCTACGAGCAGTACTTC. It yields the protein CSARDGGTGFTYEQYF.

This clonotype came up a few times. The chain has TRBV12-3 or TRBV12-4 and TRBJ1-2, with TRBD1 as a possible D gene (6 bases). V was pared by 5 bases and J by 3 bases, with 16 bases between. The length of the CDR3 is 15 residues. CDR3 in amino acids: CASSPRGGRHYGYTF. The DNA for the CDR3 is TGTGCCAGCAGTCCCCGAGGGGGTCGTCACTATGGCTACACCTTC.

The chain joins TRBV12-3 or TRBV12-4 to TRBJ2-7; a possible D gene is TRBD1 (6 bases). V dropped 5 bases and J dropped 5 bases, with 13 bases sitting between them. This CDR3 has 13 amino acids. The CDR3 reads CASSPYRVHEQYF. The CDR3 nucleotides are TGTGCCAGCAGTCCGTACAGGGTCCACGAGCAGTACTTC.

This sequence joins TRBV5-1 and TRBJ2-2; no clear D gene. The ends were cut back, 6 bases at V and 0 bases at J, with 9 bases in the middle. The CDR3 is made up of 14 amino acids. The germline CDR1 and CDR2 sequences are SGHRS and YFSETQ. The CDR3 DNA sequence: TGCGCCAGCACCTCGCAGGCGAACACCGGGGAGCTGTTTTTT. Encoded protein: CASTSQANTGELFF. The full variable domain, completed using reference TRBV5-1 and TRBJ2-2, is KAGVTQTPRYLIKTRGQQVTLSCSPISGHRSVSWYQQTPGQGLQFLFEYFSETQRNKGNFPGRFSGRQFSNSRSEMNVSTLELGDSALYLCASTSQANTGELFFGEGSRLTVL.

The V gene is TRBV5-1, the J gene TRBJ2-1; D is perhaps TRBD1 (6 bases). Trimming took off 0 bases at V and 6 bases at J, with 13 bases between the two ends. From germline, CDR1 is SGHRS and CDR2 YFSETQ. The CDR3 is 15 residues long. CDR3 nucleotide sequence: TGCGCCAGCAGCTTGGTTGGTAACAGGGTCAATGAGCAGTTCTTC. Protein sequence: CASSLVGNRVNEQFF.

This clonotype was picked up a small number of times. This chain joins TRBV20-1 and TRBJ2-5; 9 positions agree with TRBD1. This CDR3 has 15 amino acids. The trim removed 0 bases at V and 5 bases at J, leaving 7 bases unmatched. CDR1 is DFQATT, CDR2 SNEGSKA, per germline (reference sequence). DNA of the CDR3: TGCAGTGCTAGAGACGCGGACAGGGGTTGGGAGACCCAGTACTTC. Translation: CSARDADRGWETQYF.

This clonotype was detected a few times. This sequence joins TRBV24-1 and TRBJ1-1; no clear D. V lost 7 bases and J lost 1, with 12 bases in between. The CDR3 extends over 14 amino acids. CDR1 KGHDR and CDR2 SFDVKD come from the germline V gene. As DNA, the CDR3 is TGTGCCACCAGCCCGGCGGGCTCGAACACTGAAGCTTTCTTT. Translated: CATSPAGSNTEAFF.

A word on this clonotype: A junction end diverges from the germline sequence, so it may reflect a read error. The chain combines TRBV4-2 with TRBJ2-3; TRBD1 might be the D (6 bases). Germline-derived CDR1 and CDR2 are LGHNA and YNFKEQ. This CDR3 comprises 14 residues. The CDR3 reads CVSSRDRSTDTQYF. Written as DNA, the CDR3 is TGTGTCAGCAGCCGAGACAGGAGCACAGATACGCAGTATTTT.

The sample holds many counts of this clonotype. CDR3: CASSRNRGSSGNTIYF. The DNA for the CDR3 is TGTGCCAGCAGTCGTAACAGGGGGAGTTCGGGAAACACCATATATTTT. The chain joins TRBV7-8 to TRBJ1-3, with 8 bases identical to TRBD1. The ends lost 6 bases at V and 4 bases at J; junction bases unmatched: 11. CDR1 and CDR2 (germline): SGHVS, FQNEAQ. The CDR3 contains 16 residues.

The rearrangement uses TRBV6-2 or TRBV6-3 and TRBJ2-7, with D possibly TRBD2 on 5 matching bases. CDR3 length: 16 residues. Trimming stripped 3 bases from V and 1 base from J, with 16 bases between. Germline V gives CDR1 MNHEY, CDR2 SVGEGT. The CDR3: CASSYFPLRDSYEQYF. The CDR3 nucleotides read TGTGCCAGCAGTTATTTCCCGCTCCGGGATTCCTACGAGCAGTACTTC.

This clonotype was seen more than once but under ten times. The chain recombines TRBV29-1 with TRBJ2-7, with D unresolved. Trimming took 1 base from V and 0 from J, leaving 7 bases between them. The CDR3 extends over 13 amino acids. Germline V gene lookup returns CDR1 SQVTM and CDR2 ANQGSEA. CDR3: CSVEGGPSYEQYF. Here the CDR3 DNA reads TGCAGCGTTGAAGGTGGACCCTCCTACGAGCAGTACTTC.

This clonotype was seen many times. CDR3 loop: CASSRSENTEAFF. CDR3 in DNA: TGCGCCAGCAGCCGTTCAGAGAACACTGAAGCTTTCTTT. The chain couples TRBV5-1 to TRBJ1-1; D is uncertain. The CDR3 length is 13 residues. Looked up from germline, CDR1 is SGHRS and CDR2 is YFSETQ. Trimming removed 4 bases at V and 1 base at J, with 8 bases between.

This clonotype was recorded a few times. The chain has TRBV19 and TRBJ2-1; 8 bases line up with TRBD1. The CDR3 spans 15 residues. J gave up 6 bases and V 0 bases, and 4 bases lay outside the gene matches. The V gene's germline CDR1 is LNHDA and CDR2 SQIVND (reference sequence). CDR3 in DNA: TGTGCCAGTAGTATAGACAGGGGGCCCAGCAATGAGCAGTTCTTC. Translation: CASSIDRGPSNEQFF.

The chain uses TRBV18 and TRBJ1-5, with D maybe TRBD1 (6 bases). V lost 5 bases and J 11 bases, leaving 16 bases between the germline ends. The CDR3 totals 13 residues. CDR1 and CDR2 from the germline V gene are KGHSH and LQKENI. The CDR3: CASSADSYGTQHF. The CDR3 DNA reads as TGTGCCAGCTCAGCGGACAGCTATGGGACCCAGCATTTT.

The rearrangement links TRBV29-1 to TRBJ2-3; TRBD2 matches 7 bases. The J segment lost 2 bases and the V segment lost 3 bases, leaving 5 bases of the junction unmatched. The CDR3 spans 14 residues. Germline CDR1 and CDR2: SQVTM and ANQGSEA. The CDR3 coding sequence is TGCAGCGTTGATGGGGGAGGGGACACAGATACGCAGTATTTT. Translating it yields CSVDGGGDTDTQYF.

This clonotype was observed a few times. The gene calls are TRBV5-1 and TRBJ1-3; D gene unclear. V dropped 3 bases and J dropped 0 bases, with 13 bases sitting between them. This CDR3 is built from 16 residues. Germline CDR1 SGHRS, CDR2 YFSETQ. The CDR3, as DNA: TGCGCCAGCAGCTCACTACCGACCGACTCTGGAAACACCATATATTTT. Its protein product is CASSSLPTDSGNTIYF.

The rearrangement joins TRBV10-3 to TRBJ1-6; 8 bases are a match to TRBD1. The CDR3 runs 14 residues. Trimming removed 5 bases from V and 7 bases from J; junction bases left unmatched: 4. CDR1 is ENHRY and CDR2 is SYGVKD in the germline V gene. CDR3 in DNA: TGTGCCATCAGTCCGGGACAGGAGAATTCACCCCTCCACTTT. Protein sequence: CAISPGQENSPLHF.

V and J are TRBV12-3 or TRBV12-4 and TRBJ2-5; 13 positions match TRBD2. The V and J ends lost 7 bases and 4 bases, in that order; junction bases with no gene match: 9. The CDR3 loop spans 16 amino acids. The CDR3 nucleotides are TGTGCCAGCACTCCCGGACTAGCGGGAGCCGGAGAGACCCAGTACTTC. This sequence encodes CASTPGLAGAGETQYF.

This chain joins TRBV7-9 and TRBJ2-5; no clear D gene. V shed 4 bases and J shed 3 bases, with 15 bases lying between them. Germline CDR1 and CDR2: SEHNR and FQNEAQ (reference sequence). The CDR3 runs to 15 residues. The CDR3 DNA is TGTGCCAGCAGCTCATTCCGACTCGAGAAAGAGACCCAGTACTTC. The encoded protein is CASSSFRLEKETQYF.